This T cell receptor beta chain was captured by sequencing in a study of cytomegalovirus exposure and HLA in healthy donors. In the study overall: Genotyping showed roughly 81% of over 350 donors falling in the Caucasian-associated ancestry cluster.

General study findings and limits: Prior analysis indicated that the majority of TCR beta V segments exhibited productivity approximately 87% or approximately 30% of the time. A link between a missense DCLRE1C variant and TCR beta V- and J-gene trimming emerged from a later analysis.

Concerning this clone itself: The antigen remains undetermined.

The primer mix had 60 Vbeta and 13 Jbeta primers. The assay was immunoSEQ multiplex PCR, and TCRdb's table has in-frame clones only and misses some. The data contain some 200,000 clones, over 65% of them seen just once; the ten biggest clones take up roughly 2.5%. V lost 2 bases, J lost 3 bases, and 8 bases lay in between. Looked up from germline, CDR1 is SGHRS and CDR2 is YFSETQ. The CDR3 runs to 13 residues. This receptor was identified in a woman in her sixties in good health and CMV-seropositive. Sequencing input: PBMCs. The chain is built from TRBV5-1 and TRBJ1-1, with TRBD1 as a possible D gene (5 bases). The DNA for the CDR3 is TGCGCCAGCAGCTTCATGGGGCACACTGAAGCTTTCTTT. Protein product: CASSFMGHTEAFF.